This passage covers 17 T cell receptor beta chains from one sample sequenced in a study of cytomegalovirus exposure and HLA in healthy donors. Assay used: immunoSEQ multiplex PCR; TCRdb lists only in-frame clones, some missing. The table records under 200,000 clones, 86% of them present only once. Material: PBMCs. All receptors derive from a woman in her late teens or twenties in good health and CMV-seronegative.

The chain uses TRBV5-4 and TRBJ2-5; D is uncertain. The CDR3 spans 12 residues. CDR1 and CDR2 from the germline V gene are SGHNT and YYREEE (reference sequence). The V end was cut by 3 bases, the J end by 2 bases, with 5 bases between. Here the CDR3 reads CASSSVQETQYF. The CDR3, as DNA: TGTGCCAGCAGCTCGGTTCAAGAGACCCAGTACTTC. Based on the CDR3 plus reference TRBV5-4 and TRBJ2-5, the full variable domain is ETGVTQSPTHLIKTRGQQVTLRCSSQSGHNTVSWYQQALGQGPQFIFQYYREEENGRGNFPPRFSGLQFPNYSSELNVNALELDDSALYLCASSSVQETQYFGPGTRLLVL.

CDR3 amino acids: CASSIRAGGDNYGYTF. DNA for the CDR3: TGTGCCAGTAGTATTAGGGCAGGGGGCGATAACTATGGCTACACCTTC. The chain couples TRBV19 to TRBJ1-2, with 8 bases fitting TRBD1. V was clipped by 3 bases and J by 1 base; unmatched bases: 7. The CDR3 contains 16 residues. CDR1 and CDR2 from the germline V gene are LNHDA and SQIVND (reference sequence).

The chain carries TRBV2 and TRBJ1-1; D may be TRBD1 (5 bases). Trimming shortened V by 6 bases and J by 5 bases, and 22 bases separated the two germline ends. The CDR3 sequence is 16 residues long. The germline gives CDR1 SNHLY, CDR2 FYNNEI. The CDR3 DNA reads TGTGCCAGCAGGGAGCACTGGGGGAGGGGAGGTACTGAAGCTTTCTTT. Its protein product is CASREHWGRGGTEAFF.

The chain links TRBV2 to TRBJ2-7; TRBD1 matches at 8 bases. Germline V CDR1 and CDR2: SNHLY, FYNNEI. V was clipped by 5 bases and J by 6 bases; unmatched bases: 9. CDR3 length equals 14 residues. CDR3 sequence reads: CASSYFQGAGEQYF. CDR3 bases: TGTGCCAGCAGTTATTTCCAGGGGGCGGGCGAGCAGTACTTC.

The CDR3 protein is CASSWTTSGYEQYF. DNA for the CDR3: TGCGCCAGCAGCTGGACGACTAGCGGGTACGAGCAGTACTTC. The rearrangement links TRBV5-1 to TRBJ2-7; 10 nucleotides match TRBD2. V was pared by 3 bases and J by 4 bases, with 4 bases of the junction left unmatched. The CDR3 has 14 amino acids. Germline-derived CDR1 and CDR2 are SGHRS and YFSETQ.

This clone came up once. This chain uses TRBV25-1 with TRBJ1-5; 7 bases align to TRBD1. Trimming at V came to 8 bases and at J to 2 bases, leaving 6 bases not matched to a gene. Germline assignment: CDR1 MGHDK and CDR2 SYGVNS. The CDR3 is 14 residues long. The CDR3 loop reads CASARDSGNQPQHF. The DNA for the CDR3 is TGTGCCAGCGCGAGGGACAGCGGCAATCAGCCCCAGCATTTT.

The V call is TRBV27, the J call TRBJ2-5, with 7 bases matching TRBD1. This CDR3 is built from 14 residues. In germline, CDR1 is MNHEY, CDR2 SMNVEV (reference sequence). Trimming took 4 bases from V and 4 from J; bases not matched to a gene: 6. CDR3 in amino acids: CASSSFDRAETQYF. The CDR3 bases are TGTGCCAGCAGTTCCTTCGACAGGGCAGAGACCCAGTACTTC.

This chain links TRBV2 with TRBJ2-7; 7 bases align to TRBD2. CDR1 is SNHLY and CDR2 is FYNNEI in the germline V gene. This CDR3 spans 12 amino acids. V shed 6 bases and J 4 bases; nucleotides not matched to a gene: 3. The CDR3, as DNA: TGTGCCAGCAGCCTAGCGGCATACGAGCAGTACTTC. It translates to CASSLAAYEQYF.

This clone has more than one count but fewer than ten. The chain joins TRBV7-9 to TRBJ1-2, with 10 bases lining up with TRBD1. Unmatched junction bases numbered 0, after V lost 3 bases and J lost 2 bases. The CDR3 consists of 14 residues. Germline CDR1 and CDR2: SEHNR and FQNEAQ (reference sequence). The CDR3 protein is CASSLTGGNYGYTF. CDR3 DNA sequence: TGTGCCAGCAGCTTGACAGGGGGCAACTATGGCTACACCTTC. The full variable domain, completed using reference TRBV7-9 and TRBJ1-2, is DTGVSQNPRHKITKRGQNVTFRCDPISEHNRLYWYRQTLGQGPEFLTYFQNEAQLEKSRLLSDRFSAERPKGSFSTLEIQRTEQGDSAMYLCASSLTGGNYGYTFGSGTRLTVV.

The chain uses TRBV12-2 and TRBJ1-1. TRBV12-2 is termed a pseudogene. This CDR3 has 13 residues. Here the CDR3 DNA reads TGTGCAAGTCGCTTAAGGGACTGCACTGAAGCTTTCTTT. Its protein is CASRLRDCTEAFF.

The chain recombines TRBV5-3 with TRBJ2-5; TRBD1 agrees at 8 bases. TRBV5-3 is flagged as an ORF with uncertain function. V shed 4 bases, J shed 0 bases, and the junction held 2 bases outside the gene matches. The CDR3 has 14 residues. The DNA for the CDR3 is TGTGCCAGAAGCGCGGACAGGGACCAAGAGACCCAGTACTTC. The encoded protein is CARSADRDQETQYF.

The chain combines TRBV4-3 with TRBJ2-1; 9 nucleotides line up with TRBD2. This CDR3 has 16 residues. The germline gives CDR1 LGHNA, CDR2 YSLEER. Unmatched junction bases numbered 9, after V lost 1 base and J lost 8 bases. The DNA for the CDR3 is TGCGCCAGCAGCCAAGGCGCTAGCGGGATATCCTATGAGCAGTTCTTC. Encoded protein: CASSQGASGISYEQFF.

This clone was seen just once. Here the CDR3 reads CASSTGQGRNEQFF. DNA of the CDR3: TGTGCCAGCAGTACCGGGCAGGGCCGCAATGAGCAGTTCTTC. The chain carries TRBV6-5 and TRBJ2-1; perhaps TRBD1 as D (5 bases). V was clipped by 5 bases and J by 6 bases, with 14 bases between them. Germline V lookup: CDR1 MNHEY, CDR2 SVGAGI. The CDR3 runs to 14 residues.

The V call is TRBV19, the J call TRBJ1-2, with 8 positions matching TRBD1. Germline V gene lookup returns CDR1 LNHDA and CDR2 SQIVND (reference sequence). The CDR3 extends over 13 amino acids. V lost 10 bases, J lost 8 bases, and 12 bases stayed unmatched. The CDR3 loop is CATTDREGFGYTF. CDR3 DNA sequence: TGTGCCACGACGGACAGGGAAGGTTTCGGCTACACCTTC.

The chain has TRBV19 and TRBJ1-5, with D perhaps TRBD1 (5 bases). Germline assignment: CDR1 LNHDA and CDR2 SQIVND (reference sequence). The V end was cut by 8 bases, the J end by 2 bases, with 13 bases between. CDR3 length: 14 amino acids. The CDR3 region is CASLRWGGNQPQHF. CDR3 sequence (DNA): TGTGCCAGTCTTCGGTGGGGCGGCAATCAGCCCCAGCATTTT.

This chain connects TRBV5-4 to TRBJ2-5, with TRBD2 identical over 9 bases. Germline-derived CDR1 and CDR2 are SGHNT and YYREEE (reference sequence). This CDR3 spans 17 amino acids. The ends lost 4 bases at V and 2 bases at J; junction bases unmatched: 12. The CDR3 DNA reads TGTGCCAGCAGCGAACAACTAAGCGCGGGGGGGCAAGAGACCCAGTACTTC. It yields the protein CASSEQLSAGGQETQYF.

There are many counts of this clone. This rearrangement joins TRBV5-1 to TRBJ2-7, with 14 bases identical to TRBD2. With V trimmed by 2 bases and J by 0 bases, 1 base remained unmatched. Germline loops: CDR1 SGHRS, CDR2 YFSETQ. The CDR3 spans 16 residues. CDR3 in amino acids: CASSFGTSGSSYEQYF. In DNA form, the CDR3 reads TGCGCCAGCAGCTTCGGGACTAGCGGGAGCTCCTACGAGCAGTACTTC.